This T cell receptor beta chain was identified in a study of blood T cells in healthy people across ages. With regard to this clonotype: Its antigen is not identified.

Sample-barcoded 5' priming and a J-beta primer mix drove a second PCR of roughly 6 to 12 cycles. Every molecule of cDNA carried a tag from a template-switch adaptor with 12 random nucleotides. TCRdb reanalysed the 5' RACE reads using MiXCR and keeps one entry per CDR3 protein. The sample includes 800,000 to 950,000 distinct CDR3 sequences, about 36% of them seen just once. With 0 bases clipped from V and 7 bases from J, the junction kept 4 bases outside the gene matches. The CDR3 spans 14 residues. Germline CDR1 is SGHKS and CDR2 is YYEKEE (reference sequence). Findings and limits, study-wide: Comparison with aged donors showed that long-lived donors had more naive CD4+ cells and higher diversity. Per-million-T-cell TCR beta diversity fell roughly linearly with age. Diversity figures derived from one million T cells were judged to underestimate the true value.

This chain joins TRBV5-5 and TRBJ2-1; 7 nucleotides match TRBD1. This sequence was found in a man in his late teens or twenties in good health. Sequencing was done on a sample of blood. CDR3 region: CASSLVGTVNEQFF. The CDR3 nucleotides read TGTGCCAGCAGCTTGGTGGGGACAGTGAATGAGCAGTTCTTC.